This T cell receptor (beta chain) was identified during a study of regulatory T cells in long-lasting Graves disease. The sample holds many counts of this clonotype. Antigen unknown. Library construction for TCR beta used iRepertoire HTBI primers and Arm-PCR of CDR3 regions. Each CDR3 protein gets one entry after TCRdb re-called the multiplex PCR reads with MiXCR. The sample contains approximately 400,000 distinct CDR3 sequences, 10% to 15% of which appear only once. The time point here: newly diagnosed GD, antithyroid drugs for less than 3 months. Isolated PBMC RNA provided the starting material for the TCR library. Study-level results: Persistent patients shared 2,741 public clonotypes among themselves. Newly diagnosed patients shared fewer, at nearly 1,000. Persistent disease preferred TRBV28, TRBJ1-2 and TRBJ2-5; new disease, TRBV20-1 and TRBJ2-1.

CDR1 and CDR2 (germline): MNHEY, SVGAGI. V lost 0 bases and J 6 bases, leaving 12 bases between the germline ends. CDR3 size: 15 residues. The sample was also reused in another study, on T cells in Graves' hyperthyroidism and ophthalmopathy. Turning to that study: The HTBI primer set was used in a first-round RT-PCR of the TCR CDR3. Ophthalmopathy got predicted by the model a median around 6.8 months before its onset.

This receptor was obtained from a woman aged 18-29 years with Graves disease. The sequences come from peripheral blood mononuclear cells (PBMCs), collected at new diagnosis, from a patient treated with antithyroid drugs. The chain carries TRBV6-5 and TRBJ1-5; TRBD1 is a possible D gene (6 bases). DNA of the CDR3: TGTGCCAGCAGTTACTCGGGGGACACAGCTCAGCCCCAGCATTTT. Its protein product is CASSYSGDTAQPQHF.